This TCR beta chain comes out of a study of OX40 agonist ivuxolimab in advanced cancers. Across the whole study: There were three patients with partial responses, one having hepatocellular carcinoma and two cutaneous melanoma. General study points: Among the least clonally expanded were partial responders at 0.1-3.0 mg/kg. On average, a greater number of expanded clones characterised CD8+ T cells relative to CD4+.

Data came from immunoSEQ multiplex PCR; TCRdb stores just in-frame clones and leaves some out. The data contain some 130,000 clones, roughly 91% of them seen just once; the ten biggest clones take up roughly 0.94%. Note on this clone: Its specificity is unknown.

The specimen comprised CD4+ or CD8+ T cells sorted from blood, sampled in a trial of the OX40 agonist ivuxolimab. The TCR comes from an adult with an advanced solid tumor such as melanoma, head and neck, liver or kidney cancer.

The CDR3 reads CASSLMAFQANEKLFF. DNA for the CDR3: TGTGCCAGCAGTTTAATGGCTTTTCAGGCTAATGAAAAACTGTTTTTT. The chain employs TRBV28 and TRBJ1-4, with D unclear. The CDR3 extends over 16 amino acids. V gave up 2 bases and J gave up 3 bases, with 13 bases separating them. Germline-derived CDR1 and CDR2 are MDHEN and SYDVKM.